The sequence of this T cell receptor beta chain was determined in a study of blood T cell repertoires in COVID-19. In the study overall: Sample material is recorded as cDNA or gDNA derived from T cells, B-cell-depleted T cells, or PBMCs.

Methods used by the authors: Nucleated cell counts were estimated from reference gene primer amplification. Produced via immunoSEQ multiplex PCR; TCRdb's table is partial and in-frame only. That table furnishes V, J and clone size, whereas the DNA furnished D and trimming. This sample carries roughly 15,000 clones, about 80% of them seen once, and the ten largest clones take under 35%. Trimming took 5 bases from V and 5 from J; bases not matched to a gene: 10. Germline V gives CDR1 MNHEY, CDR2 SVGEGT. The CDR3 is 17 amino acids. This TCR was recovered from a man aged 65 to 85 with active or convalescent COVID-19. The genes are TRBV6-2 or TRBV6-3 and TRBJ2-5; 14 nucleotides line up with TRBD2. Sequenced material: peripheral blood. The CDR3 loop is CASSPLTSGGASETQYF. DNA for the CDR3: TGTGCCAGCAGTCCCCTGACTAGCGGGGGGGCATCTGAGACCCAGTACTTC.